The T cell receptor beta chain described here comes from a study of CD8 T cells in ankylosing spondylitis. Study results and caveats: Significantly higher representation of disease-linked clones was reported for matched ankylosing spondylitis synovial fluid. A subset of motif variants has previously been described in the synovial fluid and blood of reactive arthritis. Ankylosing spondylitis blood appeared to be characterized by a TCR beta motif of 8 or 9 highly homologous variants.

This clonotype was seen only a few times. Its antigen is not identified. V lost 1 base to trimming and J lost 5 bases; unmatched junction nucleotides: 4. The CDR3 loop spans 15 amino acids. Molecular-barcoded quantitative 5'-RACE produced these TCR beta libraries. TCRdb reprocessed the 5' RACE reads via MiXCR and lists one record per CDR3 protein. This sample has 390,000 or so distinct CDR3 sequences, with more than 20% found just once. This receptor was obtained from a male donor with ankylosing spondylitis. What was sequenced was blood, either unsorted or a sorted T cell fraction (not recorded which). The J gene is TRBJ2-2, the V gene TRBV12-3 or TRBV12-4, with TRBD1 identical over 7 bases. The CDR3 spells CASSLEGQTTGELFF. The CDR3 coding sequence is TGTGCCAGCAGTTTAGAGGGACAGACGACCGGGGAGCTGTTTTTT.